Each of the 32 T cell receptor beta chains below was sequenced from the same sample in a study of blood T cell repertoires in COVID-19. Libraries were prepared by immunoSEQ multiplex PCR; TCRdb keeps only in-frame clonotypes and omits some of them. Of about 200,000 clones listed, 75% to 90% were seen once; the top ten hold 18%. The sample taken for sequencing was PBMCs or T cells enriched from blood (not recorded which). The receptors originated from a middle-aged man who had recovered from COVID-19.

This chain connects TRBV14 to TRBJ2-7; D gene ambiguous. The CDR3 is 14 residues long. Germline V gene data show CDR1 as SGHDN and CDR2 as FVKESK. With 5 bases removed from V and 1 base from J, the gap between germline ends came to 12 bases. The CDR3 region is CASSDSDTSYEQYF. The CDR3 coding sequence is TGTGCCAGCAGCGACTCGGATACATCCTACGAGCAGTACTTC.

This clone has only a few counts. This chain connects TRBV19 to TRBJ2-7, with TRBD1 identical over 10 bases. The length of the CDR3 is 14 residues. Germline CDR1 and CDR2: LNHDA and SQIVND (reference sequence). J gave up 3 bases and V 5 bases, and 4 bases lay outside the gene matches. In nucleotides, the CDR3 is TGTGCCAGTAGTCCCAGGGACAGGGGCTACGAGCAGTACTTC. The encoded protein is CASSPRDRGYEQYF.

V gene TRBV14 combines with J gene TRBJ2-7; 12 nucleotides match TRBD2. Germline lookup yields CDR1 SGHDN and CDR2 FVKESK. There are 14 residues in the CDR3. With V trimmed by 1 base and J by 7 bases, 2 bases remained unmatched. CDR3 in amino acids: CASSQGLAGDEQYF. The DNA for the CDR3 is TGTGCCAGCAGCCAAGGACTAGCGGGAGATGAGCAGTACTTC.

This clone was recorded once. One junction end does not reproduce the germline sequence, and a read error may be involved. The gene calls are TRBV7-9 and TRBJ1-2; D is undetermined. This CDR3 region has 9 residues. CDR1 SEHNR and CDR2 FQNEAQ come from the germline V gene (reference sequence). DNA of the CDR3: TGTGCCAGCAGCTTATGGGAGAACTTC. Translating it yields CASSLWENF.

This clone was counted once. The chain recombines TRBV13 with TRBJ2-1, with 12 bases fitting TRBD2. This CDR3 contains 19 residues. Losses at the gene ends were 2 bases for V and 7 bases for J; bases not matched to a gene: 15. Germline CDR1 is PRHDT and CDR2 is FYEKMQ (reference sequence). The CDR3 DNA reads TGTGCCAGCAGCTTATTGAAGGACAAAGGACTAGCGGGAACGAATGAGCAGTTCTTC. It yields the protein CASSLLKDKGLAGTNEQFF. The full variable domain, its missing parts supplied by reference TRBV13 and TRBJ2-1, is AAGVIQSPRHLIKEKRETATLKCYPIPRHDTVYWYQQGPGQDPQFLISFYEKMQSDKGSIPDRFSAQQFSDYHSELNMSSLELGDSALYFCASSLLKDKGLAGTNEQFFGPGTRLTVL.

The CDR3 spells CASSLDLQPQHF. CDR3 DNA sequence: TGTGCCAGCAGCTTAGATCTGCAGCCCCAGCATTTT. The rearrangement links TRBV7-2 to TRBJ1-5; D is unresolved. The CDR3 is made up of 12 amino acids. Trimming took off 1 base at V and 7 bases at J, with 5 bases between the two ends. CDR1 and CDR2 (germline): SGHTA, FQGNSA.

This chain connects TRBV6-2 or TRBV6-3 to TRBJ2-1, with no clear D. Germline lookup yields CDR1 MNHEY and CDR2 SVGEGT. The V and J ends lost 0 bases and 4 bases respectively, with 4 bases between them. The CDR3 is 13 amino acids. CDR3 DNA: TGTGCCAGCAGTTACTCTCGGTACAATGAGCAGTTCTTC. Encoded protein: CASSYSRYNEQFF.

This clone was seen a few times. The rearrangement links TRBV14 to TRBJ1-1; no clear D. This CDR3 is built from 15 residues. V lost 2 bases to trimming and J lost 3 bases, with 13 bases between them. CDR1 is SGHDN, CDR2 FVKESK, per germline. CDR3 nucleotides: TGTGCCAGCAGCCAACAGGCCATTGGCTACACTGAAGCTTTCTTT. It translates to CASSQQAIGYTEAFF. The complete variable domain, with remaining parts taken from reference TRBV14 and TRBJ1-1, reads EAGVTQFPSHSVIEKGQTVTLRCDPISGHDNLYWYRRVMGKEIKFLLHFVKESKQDESGMPNNRFLAERTGGTYSTLKVQPAELEDSGVYFCASSQQAIGYTEAFFGQGTRLTVV.

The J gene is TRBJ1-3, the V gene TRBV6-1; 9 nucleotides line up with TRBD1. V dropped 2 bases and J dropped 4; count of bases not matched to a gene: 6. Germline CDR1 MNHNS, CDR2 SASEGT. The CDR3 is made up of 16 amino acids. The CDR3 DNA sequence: TGTGCCAGCAGTGAAAAGCCCGGGACAGGGGGAAACACCATATATTTT. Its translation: CASSEKPGTGGNTIYF.

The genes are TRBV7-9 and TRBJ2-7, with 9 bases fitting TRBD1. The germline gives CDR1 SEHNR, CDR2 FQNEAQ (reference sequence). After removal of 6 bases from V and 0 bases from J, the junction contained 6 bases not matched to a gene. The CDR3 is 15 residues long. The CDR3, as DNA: TGTGCCAGCAGGTCCGAGGGACAGGGCTCCTACGAGCAGTACTTC. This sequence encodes CASRSEGQGSYEQYF.

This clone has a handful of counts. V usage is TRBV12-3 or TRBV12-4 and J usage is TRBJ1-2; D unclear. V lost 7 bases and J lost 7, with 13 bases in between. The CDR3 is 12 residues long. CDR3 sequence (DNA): TGTGCCAGCACCCTGGGCTCAACTGGCTACACCTTC. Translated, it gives CASTLGSTGYTF.

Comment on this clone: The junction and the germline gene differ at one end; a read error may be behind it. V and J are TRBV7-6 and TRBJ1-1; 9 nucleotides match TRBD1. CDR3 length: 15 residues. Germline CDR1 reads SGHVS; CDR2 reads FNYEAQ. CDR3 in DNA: TGTGCCAGCAGCTCGTCGACAGGGGGGAACGCTGAAGCTTTCTTT. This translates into CASSSSTGGNAEAFF.

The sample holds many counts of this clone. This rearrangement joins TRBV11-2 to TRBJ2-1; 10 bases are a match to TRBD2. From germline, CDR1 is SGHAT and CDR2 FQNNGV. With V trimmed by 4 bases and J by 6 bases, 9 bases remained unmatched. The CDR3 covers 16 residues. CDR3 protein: CASSYTVLAGVNEQFF. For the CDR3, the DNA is TGTGCCAGCAGCTATACGGTGCTAGCGGGAGTCAATGAGCAGTTCTTC.

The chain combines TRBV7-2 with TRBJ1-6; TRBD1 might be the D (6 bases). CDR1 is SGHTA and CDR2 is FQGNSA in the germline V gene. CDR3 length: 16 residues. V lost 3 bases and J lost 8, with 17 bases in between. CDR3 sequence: CASSFTRSGVYSPLHF. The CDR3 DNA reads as TGTGCCAGCAGCTTTACGAGGTCAGGGGTATATTCACCCCTCCACTTT.

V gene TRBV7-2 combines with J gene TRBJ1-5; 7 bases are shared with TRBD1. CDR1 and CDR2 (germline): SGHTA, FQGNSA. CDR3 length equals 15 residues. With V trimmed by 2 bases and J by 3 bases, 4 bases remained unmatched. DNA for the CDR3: TGTGCCAGCAGCTTAATGACAGGGAACAATCAGCCCCAGCATTTT. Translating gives CASSLMTGNNQPQHF. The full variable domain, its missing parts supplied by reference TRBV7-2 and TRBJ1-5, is GAGVSQSPSNKVTEKGKDVELRCDPISGHTALYWYRQSLGQGLEFLIYFQGNSAPDKSGLPSDRFSAERTGGSVSTLTIQRTQQEDSAVYLCASSLMTGNNQPQHFGDGTRLSIL.

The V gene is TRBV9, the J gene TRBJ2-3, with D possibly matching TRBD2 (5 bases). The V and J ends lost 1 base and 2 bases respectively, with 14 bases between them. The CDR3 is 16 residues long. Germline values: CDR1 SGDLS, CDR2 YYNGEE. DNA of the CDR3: TGTGCCAGCAGCGTAAATCATCCCGGGGACACAGATACGCAGTATTTT. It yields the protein CASSVNHPGDTDTQYF.

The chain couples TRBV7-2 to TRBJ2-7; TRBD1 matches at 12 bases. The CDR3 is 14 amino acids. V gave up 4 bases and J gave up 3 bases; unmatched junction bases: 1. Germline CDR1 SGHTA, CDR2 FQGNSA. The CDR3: CASSWDRGLYEQYF. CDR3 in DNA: TGTGCCAGCAGCTGGGACAGGGGGCTCTACGAGCAGTACTTC. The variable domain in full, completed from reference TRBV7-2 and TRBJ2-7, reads GAGVSQSPSNKVTEKGKDVELRCDPISGHTALYWYRQSLGQGLEFLIYFQGNSAPDKSGLPSDRFSAERTGGSVSTLTIQRTQQEDSAVYLCASSWDRGLYEQYFGPGTRLTVT.

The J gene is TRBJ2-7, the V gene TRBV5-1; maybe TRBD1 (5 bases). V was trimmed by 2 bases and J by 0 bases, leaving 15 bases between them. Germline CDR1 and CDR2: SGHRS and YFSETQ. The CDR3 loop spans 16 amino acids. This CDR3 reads CASSLKPTASSYEQYF. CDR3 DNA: TGCGCCAGCAGCTTAAAACCGACAGCTAGCTCCTACGAGCAGTACTTC. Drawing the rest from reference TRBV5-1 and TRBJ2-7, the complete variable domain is KAGVTQTPRYLIKTRGQQVTLSCSPISGHRSVSWYQQTPGQGLQFLFEYFSETQRNKGNFPGRFSGRQFSNSRSEMNVSTLELGDSALYLCASSLKPTASSYEQYFGPGTRLTVT.

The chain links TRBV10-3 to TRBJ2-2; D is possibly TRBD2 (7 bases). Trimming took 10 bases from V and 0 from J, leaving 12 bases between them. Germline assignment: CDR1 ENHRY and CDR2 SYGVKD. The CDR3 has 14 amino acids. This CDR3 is CATRGGANTGELFF. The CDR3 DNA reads TGTGCCACCCGCGGGGGCGCGAACACCGGGGAGCTGTTTTTT.

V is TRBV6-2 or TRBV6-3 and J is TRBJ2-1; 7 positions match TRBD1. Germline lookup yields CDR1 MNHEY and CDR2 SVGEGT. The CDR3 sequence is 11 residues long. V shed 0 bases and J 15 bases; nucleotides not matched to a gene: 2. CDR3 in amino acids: CASSYSTGWFF. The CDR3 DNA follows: TGTGCCAGCAGTTACTCGACAGGGTGGTTCTTC.

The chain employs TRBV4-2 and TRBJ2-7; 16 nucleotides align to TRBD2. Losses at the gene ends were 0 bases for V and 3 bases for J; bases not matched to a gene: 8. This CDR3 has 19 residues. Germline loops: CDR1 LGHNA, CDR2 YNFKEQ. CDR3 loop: CASSQEEGTSGRAIYEQYF. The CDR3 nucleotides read TGTGCCAGCAGCCAAGAGGAGGGGACTAGCGGGAGGGCCATCTACGAGCAGTACTTC.

Here the CDR3 DNA reads TGTGCCAGTAGTTACGAGAGATCTACTGAAGCTTTCTTT. Translation gives CASSYERSTEAFF. The chain joins TRBV19 to TRBJ1-1; D remains unclear. Between the trimmed V and J ends, which lost 5 bases and 5 bases, there was a span of 12 bases. Per the germline V gene, CDR1 is LNHDA and CDR2 is SQIVND (reference sequence). The CDR3 has 13 residues.

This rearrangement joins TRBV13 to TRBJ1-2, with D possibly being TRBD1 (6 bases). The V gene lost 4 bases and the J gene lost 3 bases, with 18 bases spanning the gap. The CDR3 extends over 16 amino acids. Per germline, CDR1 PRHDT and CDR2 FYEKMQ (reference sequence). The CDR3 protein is CASSSWGGRVDYGYTF. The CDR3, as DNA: TGTGCCAGCAGCTCCTGGGGGGGGCGGGTTGACTATGGCTACACCTTC.

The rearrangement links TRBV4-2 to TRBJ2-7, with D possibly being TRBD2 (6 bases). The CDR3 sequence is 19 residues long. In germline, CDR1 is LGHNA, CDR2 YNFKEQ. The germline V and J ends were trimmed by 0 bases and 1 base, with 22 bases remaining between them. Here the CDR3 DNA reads TGTGCCAGCAGCCAAGATCGGGCTAGCCCTGGAGGAGGGTCCTACGAGCAGTACTTC. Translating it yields CASSQDRASPGGGSYEQYF.

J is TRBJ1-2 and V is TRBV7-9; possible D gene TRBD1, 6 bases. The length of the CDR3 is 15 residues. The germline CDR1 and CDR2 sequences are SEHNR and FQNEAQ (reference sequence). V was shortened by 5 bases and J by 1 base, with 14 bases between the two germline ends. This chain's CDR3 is CASSPTGQLNYGYTF. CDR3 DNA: TGTGCCAGCAGCCCAACGGGACAACTTAACTATGGCTACACCTTC.

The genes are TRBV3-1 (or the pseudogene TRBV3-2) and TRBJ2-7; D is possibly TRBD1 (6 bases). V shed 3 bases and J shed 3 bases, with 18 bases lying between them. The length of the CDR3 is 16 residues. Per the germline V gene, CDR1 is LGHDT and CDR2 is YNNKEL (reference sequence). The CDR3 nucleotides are TGTGCCAGCAGCCATGTACAGTGGGGGCGAGACTACGAGCAGTACTTC. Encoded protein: CASSHVQWGRDYEQYF.

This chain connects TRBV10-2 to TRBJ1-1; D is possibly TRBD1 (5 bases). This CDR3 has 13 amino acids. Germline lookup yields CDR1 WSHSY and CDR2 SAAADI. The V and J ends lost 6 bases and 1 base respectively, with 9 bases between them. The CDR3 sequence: CASSPQGNTEAFF. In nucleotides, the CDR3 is TGCGCCAGCAGCCCCCAGGGGAACACTGAAGCTTTCTTT.

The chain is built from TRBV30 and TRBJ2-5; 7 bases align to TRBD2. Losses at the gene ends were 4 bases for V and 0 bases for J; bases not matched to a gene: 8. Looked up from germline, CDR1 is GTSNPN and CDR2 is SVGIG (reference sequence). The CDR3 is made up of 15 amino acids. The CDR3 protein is CAWNLAEAYQETQYF. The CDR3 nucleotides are TGTGCCTGGAACCTAGCGGAAGCCTACCAAGAGACCCAGTACTTC.

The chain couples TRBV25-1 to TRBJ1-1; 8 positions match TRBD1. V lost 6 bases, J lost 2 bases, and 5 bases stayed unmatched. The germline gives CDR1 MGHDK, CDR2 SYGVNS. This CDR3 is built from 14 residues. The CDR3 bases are TGTGCCAGCAGGCAGGGGGCTTTAAACACTGAAGCTTTCTTT. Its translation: CASRQGALNTEAFF.

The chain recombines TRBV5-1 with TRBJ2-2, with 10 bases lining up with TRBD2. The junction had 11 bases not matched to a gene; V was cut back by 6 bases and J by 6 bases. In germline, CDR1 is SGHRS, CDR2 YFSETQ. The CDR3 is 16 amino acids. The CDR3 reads CASTIAGGRVSGELFF. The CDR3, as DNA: TGCGCCAGCACTATAGCGGGAGGAAGGGTTTCCGGGGAGCTGTTTTTT.

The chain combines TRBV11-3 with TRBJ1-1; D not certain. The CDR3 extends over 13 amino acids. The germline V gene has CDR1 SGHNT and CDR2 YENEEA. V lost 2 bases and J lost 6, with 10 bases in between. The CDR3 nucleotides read TGTGCCAGCAGCTTATTAACAGTTCCTGAAGCTTTCTTT. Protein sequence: CASSLLTVPEAFF. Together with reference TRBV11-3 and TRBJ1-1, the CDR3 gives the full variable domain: EAGVVQSPRYKIIEKKQPVAFWCNPISGHNTLYWYLQNLGQGPELLIRYENEEAVDDSQLPKDRFSAERLKGVDSTLKIQPAELGDSAVYLCASSLLTVPEAFFGQGTRLTVV.

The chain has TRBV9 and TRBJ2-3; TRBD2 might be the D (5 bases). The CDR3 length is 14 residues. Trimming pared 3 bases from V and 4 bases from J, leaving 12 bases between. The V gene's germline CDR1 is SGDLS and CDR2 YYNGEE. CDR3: CASSGTSGPDTQYF. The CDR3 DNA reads TGTGCCAGCAGCGGTACTAGTGGCCCAGATACGCAGTATTTT.